This TCR beta chain appears in the sequencing data of a study of shared clonotypes between healthy human individuals. A word on this clone: Antigen: not known.

CDR1 is LNHDA, CDR2 SQIVND, per germline (reference sequence). Trimming removed 2 bases from V and 1 base from J, with 11 bases in between. CDR3 length equals 15 residues. Each subset's genomic DNA was shared equally among a number of immunoSEQ plates. In the original workflow: ImmunoSEQ supplied junction-only sequences lacking quality scores, so filtering was different. Sequenced by immunoSEQ multiplex PCR; TCRdb stores in-frame clones only, minus some. V, J and clone size were drawn from that table, and D and trimming were deduced from the DNA. The sample lists approximately 1,500,000 clones, approximately 97% occurring once. Overall study results and limits: Across subsets, estimated richness was generally greater for naive than for memory populations.

The sequenced sample consisted of naive CD4+ T cells sorted from blood. As to subset: CD45RA+ positively selected. The source is a man between 25 and 39 years old in good health. The genes are TRBV19 and TRBJ1-1; D is unresolved. The DNA for the CDR3 is TGTGCCAGTAGTATAATGGGCGCGGGGAACACTGAAGCTTTCTTT. Residues: CASSIMGAGNTEAFF.